This note documents a single T cell receptor beta chain sequence. Clones were sequenced by immunoSEQ multiplex PCR, and TCRdb holds only the in-frame ones, with some missing. The sample consists of approximately 64,000 clones, around 88% of them appearing once. CDR1 MGHDK and CDR2 SYGVNS come from the germline V gene. The CDR3 loop spans 15 amino acids. Trimming removed 2 bases at V and 6 bases at J, with 16 bases between. The sample belongs to a study of technical replicates of blood from a handful of donors. This sequence joins TRBV25-1 and TRBJ1-2, with D possibly TRBD1 on 6 matching bases. The receptor was derived from a human donor in good health. Some clones in this sample may be carry-over from other donors' samples. Sequenced: PBMCs. CDR3 coding DNA: TGTGCCAGCAGTGAACTTGGGGGGGCGGACGATGGCTACACCTTC. Amino acid sequence: CASSELGGADDGYTF.